This TCR beta chain was documented in a study of shared clonotypes between healthy human individuals. Study observations and caveats: An anticipated effect of sequencing depth on clonotype sharing among donors was recognized. Against clonotypes common to all four donors, non-shared ones had lower generation probabilities.

At the deep level, the assay was run. Data came from immunoSEQ multiplex PCR; TCRdb stores just in-frame clones and leaves some out. This sample has around 1.1 million clones, with 70% to 80% found just once. In regard to this clone: Antigen unknown.

V lost 0 bases and J lost 7, with 11 bases in between. CDR3 length: 13 amino acids. Germline V CDR1 and CDR2: SGDLS, YYNGEE. Sample: memory CD4+ T cells from PBMCs. Specified subset: CD45RA-negative fraction. The receptor was isolated from a man aged 18 to 29 in good health. Some clones in this sample may be carry-over from other donors' samples. The chain has TRBV9 and TRBJ2-7, with D tentatively TRBD1 or TRBD2 (5 bases each). CDR3 loop: CASSVDGTREQYF. The CDR3 nucleotides are TGTGCCAGCAGCGTAGATGGGACGAGAGAGCAGTACTTC.